This T cell receptor (beta chain) was documented in a study of cytomegalovirus exposure and HLA in healthy donors. PCR employed 60 Vbeta and 13 Jbeta primers. Assay used: immunoSEQ multiplex PCR; TCRdb lists only in-frame clones, some missing. The repertoire has under 150,000 clones, 60% to 85% of them found once; the top ten carry 2.8%. Trimming took 5 bases from V and 7 from J, leaving 18 bases between them. The CDR3 is 14 residues long. The germline V gene has CDR1 SGHTA and CDR2 FQGTGA. Study findings and constraints: Rarity characterized most TCR sequences, yet some public TCRs appeared in many donors. In a later analysis, a genetic analysis reported fewer productive-TCR N-insertions in an Asian-associated ancestry cluster than the cohort average.

Turning to this clone: Its antigen is not known.

The sequenced sample was PBMCs. This chain joins TRBV7-3 and TRBJ2-7; TRBD2 might be the D (5 bases). The receptor was isolated from a male donor in good health and CMV-seronegative. The CDR3 region is CASSRDTPPGEQYF. The CDR3 DNA reads TGTGCCAGCAGCCGAGACACTCCCCCGGGGGAGCAGTACTTC. Supplemented by reference TRBV7-3 and TRBJ2-7, the full variable domain reads GAGVSQTPSNKVTEKGKYVELRCDPISGHTALYWYRQSLGQGPEFLIYFQGTGAADDSGLPNDRFFAVRPEGSVSTLKIQRTERGDSAVYLCASSRDTPPGEQYFGPGTRLTVT.